This T cell receptor (beta chain) was documented in a study of blood T cell repertoires in COVID-19. The table lists this clone with a count of one. In the original analysis: The authors estimated nucleated cell counts from reference gene primer amplification. Repertoires were generated with immunoSEQ multiplex PCR, while TCRdb's copy carries only in-frame clones and drops some. That table gives V, J and clone size, and the DNA gave D and trimming. The sample lists about 330,000 clones; roughly 88% were seen once. Cohort allocation depended upon clinical history that participants reported. Symptom resolution, clearance, or two negative PCRs marked the recovered donors of Cohort 3. With 4 bases removed from V and 7 bases from J, the gap between germline ends came to 18 bases. In germline, CDR1 is SGDLS, CDR2 YYNGEE. The CDR3 extends over 15 amino acids.

The sequencing sample was made of PBMCs or T cells enriched from blood (not recorded which). The sequence derives from a man aged 25-45 years who had recovered from COVID-19. The gene calls are TRBV9 and TRBJ2-4; D might be TRBD2 (6 bases). The CDR3 here is CASSPPGLAWNIQYF. The CDR3, as DNA: TGTGCCAGCAGCCCCCCGGGCCTAGCGTGGAACATTCAGTACTTC.